This T cell receptor (beta chain) was sequenced during a study of control samples from healthy donors and cancer patients. This CDR3 is 17 amino acids long. V dropped 1 base and J dropped 6; count of bases not matched to a gene: 12. Per germline, CDR1 SGDLS and CDR2 YYNGEE. TCRdb keeps only in-frame clones here, not all; method: immunoSEQ multiplex PCR. The data hold approximately 170,000 clones, with 92% observed a single time. This clone was recorded once. This sequence originates from a woman between 25 and 40 years old in good health. The sequencing sample was made of blood. The rearrangement links TRBV9 to TRBJ2-1; TRBD2 matches 8 bases. This CDR3 reads CASSVLPLAGKGNEQFF. The CDR3 DNA is TGTGCCAGCAGCGTACTCCCCTTAGCGGGAAAGGGCAATGAGCAGTTCTTC.